Presented here are 18 T cell receptor beta chains from one specimen sequenced in a study of CD8 T cells in ankylosing spondylitis. TCRdb processed the 5' RACE reads anew with MiXCR; each CDR3 protein has one entry. The sample has approximately 340,000 distinct CDR3 sequences, 14% to 15% seen once. The specimen sequenced was blood, either unsorted or a sorted T cell fraction (not recorded which). The receptor set was obtained from a male donor with ankylosing spondylitis or in good health (not recorded which).

Concerning this clonotype: Mismatch with germline at one junction end may stem from a read error. The chain has TRBV20-1 and TRBJ2-3; TRBD2 is a possible D gene (6 bases). This CDR3 is built from 13 residues. CDR1 is DFQATT, CDR2 SNEGSKA, per germline (reference sequence). The DNA for the CDR3 is TGCAATGCTAGGGACTGGAGCACAGATACGCAGTATTTT. It is translated as CNARDWSTDTQYF.

The chain is built from TRBV19 and TRBJ2-1; TRBD2 is a possible D gene (6 bases). This CDR3 spans 14 amino acids. In germline, CDR1 is LNHDA, CDR2 SQIVND (reference sequence). V gave up 5 bases and J gave up 8 bases, with 16 bases separating them. CDR3 loop: CASSLLARVDEQFF. The CDR3 region has the DNA TGTGCCAGTAGTCTTCTAGCGCGGGTAGATGAGCAGTTCTTC.

This clonotype was seen more than once but under ten times. The V and J genes are TRBV10-3 and TRBJ1-2; D remains unclear. The germline gives CDR1 ENHRY, CDR2 SYGVKD. The V end lost 3 bases, the J end lost 1 base, and 12 bases lay between the germline ends. This CDR3 contains 15 residues. CDR3 in DNA: TGTGCCATCAGTGAAACAGAATCGAGTAACTATGGCTACACCTTC. It yields the protein CAISETESSNYGYTF.

This clonotype was recorded at least ten times. V usage is TRBV12-3 or TRBV12-4 and J usage is TRBJ2-2; TRBD1 might be the D (6 bases). The CDR3 is 15 residues long. V was shortened by 6 bases and J by 4 bases, with 15 bases between the two germline ends. DNA for the CDR3: TGTGCCAGCAGCAGGGGCATCGGAGGCACCGGGGAGCTGTTTTTT. The encoded protein is CASSRGIGGTGELFF.

This clonotype was picked up a small number of times. The rearrangement joins TRBV6-2 or TRBV6-3 to TRBJ2-3; 8 nucleotides agree with TRBD2. The J segment lost 3 bases and the V segment lost 7 bases, leaving 6 bases of the junction unmatched. CDR1 MNHEY and CDR2 SVGEGT come from the germline V gene. The CDR3 extends over 14 amino acids. The CDR3: CASKDGGGTDTQYF. CDR3 coding DNA: TGTGCCAGCAAGGACGGCGGGGGGACAGATACGCAGTATTTT.

The chain uses TRBV5-1 and TRBJ2-2; unclear D gene. Trimming shortened V by 5 bases and J by 4 bases, and 12 bases separated the two germline ends. Per the germline V gene, CDR1 is SGHRS and CDR2 is YFSETQ. This CDR3 comprises 14 residues. The CDR3 region is CASSTGGITGELFF. The CDR3 DNA sequence: TGCGCCAGCAGTACGGGCGGTATCACCGGGGAGCTGTTTTTT.

V usage is TRBV3-1 and J usage is TRBJ1-6; no clear D. V was pared by 5 bases and J by 5 bases, with 10 bases between. CDR3 length: 14 residues. Germline CDR1 LGHDT, CDR2 YNNKEL (reference sequence). Here the CDR3 reads CASSTRRNNSPLHF. DNA of the CDR3: TGTGCCAGCAGCACTCGACGAAATAATTCACCCCTCCACTTT.

The chain uses TRBV19 and TRBJ2-7; 9 nucleotides align to TRBD1. Unmatched junction bases numbered 11, after V lost 5 bases and J lost 6 bases. CDR3 length equals 15 residues. CDR1 is LNHDA, CDR2 SQIVND, per germline (reference sequence). The CDR3 protein is CASSAEGQGLSEQYF. As DNA, the CDR3 is TGTGCCAGTAGTGCCGAGGGACAGGGCCTTAGCGAGCAGTACTTC. Full variable domain (outside the CDR3, taken from reference TRBV19 and TRBJ2-7): DGGITQSPKYLFRKEGQNVTLSCEQNLNHDAMYWYRQDPGQGLRLIYYSQIVNDFQKGDIAEGYSVSREKKESFPLTVTSAQKNPTAFYLCASSAEGQGLSEQYFGPGTRLTVT.

This clonotype was seen only a few times. V usage is TRBV2 and J usage is TRBJ1-4, with D uncertain. The CDR3 has 14 residues. Germline loops: CDR1 SNHLY, CDR2 FYNNEI. Trimming took off 6 bases at V and 3 bases at J, with 11 bases between the two ends. In DNA form, the CDR3 reads TGTGCCAGCAGGCAGGCGTTGGCTAATGAAAAACTGTTTTTT. Translating gives CASRQALANEKLFF.

The chain joins TRBV5-1 to TRBJ2-2, with D possibly matching TRBD1 (6 bases). V was cut by 4 bases and J by 7 bases, with 17 bases left in between. This CDR3 has 15 residues. Germline V gene lookup returns CDR1 SGHRS and CDR2 YFSETQ. For the CDR3, the DNA is TGCGCCAGCAGCCAGACAGGAGGCAATGACGGGGAGCTGTTTTTT. Translation gives CASSQTGGNDGELFF.

The CDR3 region is CASSRGTVYEQYF. The DNA for the CDR3 is TGTGCCAGCAGCAGGGGAACCGTCTACGAGCAGTACTTC. The chain combines TRBV5-6 with TRBJ2-7; possible D gene TRBD1, 5 bases. The CDR3 consists of 13 residues. V shed 4 bases and J shed 3 bases, with 11 bases lying between them. The germline V gene encodes CDR1 SGHDT and CDR2 YYEEEE. Drawing the rest from reference TRBV5-6 and TRBJ2-7, the complete variable domain is DAGVTQSPTHLIKTRGQQVTLRCSPKSGHDTVSWYQQALGQGPQFIFQYYEEEERQRGNFPDRFSGHQFPNYSSELNVNALLLGDSALYLCASSRGTVYEQYFGPGTRLTVT.

This clonotype was recorded a few times. This rearrangement joins TRBV5-1 to TRBJ2-3; D assignment may be TRBD1 or TRBD2 (6 bases each). The length of the CDR3 is 17 residues. Germline CDR1 and CDR2: SGHRS and YFSETQ. Trimming left V 4 bases short and J 2 bases short, with 20 bases between. The CDR3 region is CASSPRPDRRATDTQYF. The CDR3 DNA is TGCGCCAGCAGCCCACGACCCGACAGGAGGGCCACAGATACGCAGTATTTT.

The chain has TRBV7-9 and TRBJ2-1, with a possible D match to TRBD2 (5 bases). Germline values: CDR1 SEHNR, CDR2 FQNEAQ (reference sequence). The V end lost 5 bases, the J end lost 7 bases, and 9 bases lay between the germline ends. The CDR3 is made up of 12 amino acids. Here the CDR3 reads CASSPLANEQFF. The CDR3 DNA sequence: TGTGCCAGCAGCCCTCTAGCAAATGAGCAGTTCTTC.

This clonotype came up a few times. V usage is TRBV5-1 and J usage is TRBJ2-5, with D perhaps TRBD2 (6 bases). Germline CDR1 reads SGHRS; CDR2 reads YFSETQ. The ends were cut back, 7 bases at V and 5 bases at J, with 21 bases in the middle. The CDR3 runs 15 residues. CDR3 protein: CASLPLDYPSETQYF. Here the CDR3 DNA reads TGCGCCAGCTTGCCACTGGACTACCCCTCGGAGACCCAGTACTTC.

This clonotype was recorded many times. The chain carries TRBV29-1 and TRBJ1-2; D gene unclear. The CDR3 has 10 amino acids. CDR1 and CDR2 from the germline V gene are SQVTM and ANQGSEA. Trimming took off 3 bases at V and 7 bases at J, with 6 bases between the two ends. CDR3 bases: TGCAGCGTTGAGGAGCTTGGCTACACCTTC. Its translation: CSVEELGYTF.

This clonotype occurred a few times. V is TRBV2 and J is TRBJ1-5, with a possible D match to TRBD1 (5 bases). V was shortened by 1 base and J by 7 bases, with 8 bases between the two germline ends. This CDR3 comprises 13 residues. Germline values: CDR1 SNHLY, CDR2 FYNNEI. CDR3 loop: CASSEGGGQPQHF. As DNA, the CDR3 is TGTGCCAGCAGTGAAGGGGGGGGACAGCCCCAGCATTTT.

There are many counts of this clonotype. The genes are TRBV24-1 and TRBJ2-1; TRBD1 matches at 7 bases. V lost 3 bases to trimming and J lost 4 bases; unmatched junction nucleotides: 2. The CDR3 sequence is 14 residues long. Germline CDR1 KGHDR, CDR2 SFDVKD. CDR3 bases: TGTGCCACCAGTGATACGGGACAGTACAATGAGCAGTTCTTC. Its translation: CATSDTGQYNEQFF.

A few counts support this clonotype. The rearrangement links TRBV7-9 to TRBJ2-3, with TRBD2 identical over 13 bases. The J segment lost 4 bases and the V segment lost 5 bases, leaving 6 bases of the junction unmatched. The germline V gene has CDR1 SEHNR and CDR2 FQNEAQ (reference sequence). There are 16 residues in the CDR3. The CDR3 DNA reads as TGTGCCAGCAGCCCCTGGACTAGCGGGAGTTCAGATACGCAGTATTTT. Translation gives CASSPWTSGSSDTQYF.